This entry lists 7 T cell receptor beta chains sequenced from one sample in a study of regulatory T cells in long-lasting Graves disease. In building TCR beta libraries, iRepertoire HTBI primers were used together with Arm-PCR of CDR3 regions. TCRdb called the multiplex PCR reads again in MiXCR, with one record for every CDR3 protein. The sample records some 240,000 distinct CDR3 sequences, approximately 19% being singletons. Specified time point: newly diagnosed GD, antithyroid drugs for less than 3 months. Preparation of the TCR library used RNA extracted from PBMCs. These data also featured in a second study, about T cells in Graves' hyperthyroidism and ophthalmopathy.

The sample was peripheral blood mononuclear cells (PBMCs), taken at new diagnosis, from a patient treated with antithyroid drugs. The receptors were sampled from a woman in her 30s with Graves disease.

This clonotype was observed at least ten times. This chain connects TRBV9 to TRBJ1-5, with D tentatively TRBD1 (5 bases). In germline, CDR1 is SGDLS, CDR2 YYNGEE. The length of the CDR3 is 15 residues. The V end was cut by 0 bases, the J end by 5 bases, with 12 bases between. The CDR3 here is CASSVGRQTDQPQHF. As DNA, the CDR3 is TGTGCCAGCAGCGTAGGGAGGCAGACAGATCAGCCCCAGCATTTT.

This clonotype was seen at least ten times. The chain employs TRBV28 and TRBJ2-7; D assignment may be TRBD1 or TRBD2 (5 bases each). CDR1 and CDR2 (germline): MDHEN, SYDVKM. CDR3 size: 13 residues. Deletions cut 10 bases from V and 0 bases from J, with 13 bases between. In DNA, the CDR3 is TGTGCCATCAACCGGGACGGCTCCTACGAGCAGTACTTC. Translated, it gives CAINRDGSYEQYF.

This clonotype was detected many times. The chain employs TRBV12-3 or TRBV12-4 and TRBJ1-6; D gene uncertain. V lost 3 bases, J lost 10 bases, and 13 bases lay in between. The CDR3 totals 14 residues. The CDR3 sequence is CASSFTPGRSPLHF. The DNA of the CDR3 is TGTGCCAGCAGTTTCACCCCAGGACGGTCACCCCTCCACTTT.

This clonotype was observed a few times. The V call is TRBV19, the J call TRBJ1-1; no clear D. The CDR3 has 12 amino acids. CDR1 is LNHDA, CDR2 SQIVND, per germline (reference sequence). Trimming cost V 8 bases and J 2 bases, with 9 bases left between them. CDR3 coding DNA: TGTGCCAGTGTGCGTGTAAACACTGAAGCTTTCTTT. Its protein is CASVRVNTEAFF.

The V call is TRBV20-1, the J call TRBJ2-1; 8 bases align to TRBD2. The CDR3 loop spans 15 amino acids. V lost 7 bases, J lost 0 bases, and 8 bases stayed unmatched. Germline CDR1 and CDR2: DFQATT and SNEGSKA (reference sequence). The CDR3 loop is CSGRPLAGSYNEQFF. CDR3 DNA sequence: TGCAGTGGTCGCCCTCTAGCGGGCTCCTACAATGAGCAGTTCTTC.

In this sample, this clonotype turned up many times. The rearrangement links TRBV19 to TRBJ1-2; no clear D gene. V gave up 9 bases and J gave up 5 bases, with 22 bases separating them. The CDR3 has 15 residues. Germline assignment: CDR1 LNHDA and CDR2 SQIVND (reference sequence). The CDR3 is CASHPARASGYGYTF. Written as DNA, the CDR3 is TGTGCCAGCCACCCTGCGAGGGCGTCGGGATATGGCTACACCTTC. Full variable domain (remainder filled in from reference TRBV19 and TRBJ1-2): DGGITQSPKYLFRKEGQNVTLSCEQNLNHDAMYWYRQDPGQGLRLIYYSQIVNDFQKGDIAEGYSVSREKKESFPLTVTSAQKNPTAFYLCASHPARASGYGYTFGSGTRLTVV.

This clonotype was found many times. The chain couples TRBV28 to TRBJ1-5, with D perhaps matching TRBD1 (5 bases). CDR1 is MDHEN, CDR2 SYDVKM, per germline. The V end was cut by 6 bases, the J end by 5 bases, with 14 bases between. CDR3 length equals 14 residues. The CDR3 nucleotides are TGTGCCAGCAGCTTCCAGGGAATTGATCAGCCCCAGCATTTT. Translated, it gives CASSFQGIDQPQHF. The full variable domain, with the rest looked up from reference TRBV28 and TRBJ1-5, is DVKVTQSSRYLVKRTGEKVFLECVQDMDHENMFWYRQDPGLGLRLIYFSYDVKMKEKGDIPEGYSVSREKKERFSLILESASTNQTSMYLCASSFQGIDQPQHFGDGTRLSIL.